Here is one T cell receptor (beta chain) with its context. Its cognate antigen has yet to be identified. The record has no base qualities; no much larger clone is one base away. Reading from cysteine to phenylalanine, the CDR3 counts 14 amino acids. This entry keeps only the CDR3 DNA: 42 bases, framed from base 1. The V and J ends are trimmed by 6 bases and 1 base, leaving 12 bases between them. CDR1 LNHNV and CDR2 YYDKDF are derived from the germline V gene (reference sequence). The data were taken from a study of T cells after yellow fever vaccination (dated by TCRdb to about 2019). Some background on the complete study: The SMART-Seq v4 Ultra Low Input RNA kit was used to prepare libraries from fractions with low cell numbers. To follow T-cell clones before and after both primary and booster YFV17D yellow fever vaccination, bulk TCR alpha and beta repertoires underwent longitudinal sequencing. Two healthy male donors, one aged 18 to 29 and one aged 30 to 40 years, made up the cohort. Blood was collected at multiple timepoints before and after primary and secondary immunization, and bulk PBMC replicates and cell subsets were isolated.

The sample's treatment or condition label, decoded: live attenuated yellow fever vaccine strain. At every blood-draw timepoint, two biological replicates of bulk PBMCs were collected. A standard Ficoll-Paque protocol was used to isolate PBMCs from peripheral blood. TriZol was used to extract RNA from bulk PBMCs, CD4 and CD8 fractions, and dextramer-positive and dextramer-negative fractions. What the work shows at the level of the full study, not this receptor alone: Computational filtering was required because FACS-sorted repertoires could contain abundant contaminating clonotypes from the bulk population. The secondary T-cell response was weaker than the primary response but faster, peaking on day 5 instead of day 15. A small fraction of clonotypes showed up in both the CD4 and CD8 compartments, probably as a result of convergent recombination. Only a couple of donors were included in the study, so the extent to which the findings can be generalized is limited. After the booster, most clones that had expanded after primary vaccination were detected again (around 97% of CD4 and more than 80% of CD8), suggesting broad maintenance of memory.

TCR cDNA was made using 5'RACE template switching, a step that added a universal primer site and unique molecular identifiers. Priming for cDNA synthesis came from both the TCR alpha and TCR beta constant segments. Libraries were amplified in two PCR steps, with sample barcodes and sequencing adapters added in the second step. Sequencing of the libraries was done on either Illumina HiSeq 2500 (2x100 bp) or NovaSeq (2x150 bp). Regarding the original processing steps: Reads were demultiplexed and collapsed into UMI consensus sequences with MIGEC, and V(D)J alignment was performed with MiXCR. Clonotypes responding to the vaccine were identified with edgeR on replicate PBMC samples, with the criteria of FDR below 0.01 and a log2 fold change above 5 up to day 15. Each bulk clonotype was labeled CD4 or CD8 based on which sequenced repertoire, CD4 or CD8, contained the clonotype at higher abundance. TCRdb handled the public reads itself, with Q25 trimming in fastp and clone calling in MiXCR, and kept productive beta chains. When rows share a CDR3 protein, they turn into one entry using the most common DNA and genes. The authors' filters were not applied to this entry. In all, the sample holds hundreds of thousands of distinct CDR3 sequences, and around 6.5% of those were seen once. The ten biggest clones cover roughly 15% of the sample.

The rearrangement combines TRBV15 with TRBJ1-1; the D gene is perhaps TRBD1, on 6 matching bases. This material consisted of PBMCs, taken 5 days after the yellow fever booster vaccination. The TCR comes from a man in his thirties or forties who received the YFV17D yellow fever vaccine. The CDR3 protein sequence reads: CATRLKTGNTEAFF. The base sequence is TGTGCCACCAGACTCAAGACAGGGAACACTGAAGCTTTCTTT. Reference TRBV15 and TRBJ1-1 genes cover what lies past the CDR3, so the full variable domain is DAMVIQNPRYQVTQFGKPVTLSCSQTLNHNVMYWYQQKSSQAPKLLFHYYDKDFNNEADTPDNFQSRRPNTSFCFLDIRSPGLGDTAMYLCATRLKTGNTEAFFGQGTRLTVV.